Here is one T cell receptor beta chain with its context. Which antigen it targets is not known. Base qualities are missing; no much larger clone stands one base away. V loses 3 bases of germline sequence and J loses 5 bases, and the interval between the two ends is 16 bases. The germline V gene (reference sequence) sets CDR1 to SGHAT and CDR2 to FQDESV. From cysteine to phenylalanine, the CDR3 is 15 amino acids long. Only the CDR3 portion is preserved as DNA: 45 bases, with reading frame beginning at the first base. The sample belongs to a study of T cell responses to AZD1222 COVID-19 vaccine (dated by TCRdb to about 2021). With respect to the entire study: AZD1222 recipients given second doses at about 4 weeks or at about 12 weeks were pooled, since spike-specific TCR depth and breadth were not found to differ between the two schedules. Trial participants were enrolled into age subgroups of 18-55, 56-69 and 70-plus years, which contained about 150, 27 and 61 TCR-sequenced participants, respectively. TCR sequencing was performed for roughly 250 trial participants, of whom around 210 were given two doses of AZD1222 and 26 were given two doses of MenACWY control vaccine.

Sample time point, as interpreted from the label and publication: baseline before first vaccination. Vaccinee samples were obtained from the UK trials COV001 and COV002, which included a single-blind randomized controlled phase 2/3 trial of AZD1222 (ChAdOx1 nCoV-19) in healthy adults. For TCRbeta chain sequencing, PBMC samples from trial participants were taken at day 0 and at day 28 after the second dose. Broad study findings and their caveats: Conclusions about previously exposed vaccinees are limited, since just a handful of AZD1222 recipients were seropositive for SARS-CoV-2 at baseline. The vaccine-associated CD4 TCRs covered the entire spike protein, and the dominant responses fell in regions 160-218 and 743-854. Reportedly, almost half of the unique spike-specific TCRs recognized epitopes lying outside the regions that are mutated in the B.1.351 and B.1.1.7 variants. Most participants were white British and females outnumbered males, and the authors suggested that clonal diversity may have been underestimated. After two AZD1222 doses, spike-specific TCR breadth and depth were significantly higher than at day 0 and than in MenACWY recipients. In the small 56-69-year group, the increase in depth fell short of significance, most likely because of low power. Because no samples from the day 14 peak response were available, repertoires could be characterized only after the peak T cell response.

The CDR3 regions of human TCRbeta chains were analyzed by immunosequencing. Per the source publication's procedure: Repertoire TCRs were matched against a reference library of SARS-CoV-2-specific TCRs generated with the MIRA antigen-specificity platform. Breadth was defined as the fraction of unique TCRs that were SARS-CoV-2-associated, and depth was defined as the fraction of total T cells that were SARS-CoV-2-associated. Using the MIRA data, each spike-specific TCR was assigned both to the spike region to which the TCR was reactive and to a CD4 or CD8 class. Log10-transformed breadth and depth values were compared by one-way ANOVA with Sidak's multiple comparisons tests. Not all clones reach the TCRdb copy of this immuneACCESS table, which keeps in-frame sequences only. Checked studies attribute under half of the gap to unresolved V genes and leave the rest unexplained. The D gene and trimming were derived from the DNA, and the V and J assignments and clone size from that table. The sample table holds around 89,000 clones, of which approximately 91% were seen once. The top ten hold 20% to 25% of the sample.

The sequencing used peripheral blood, collected on day 0 of AZD1222 vaccination. The sequence links TRBV11-1 to TRBJ2-5; TRBD1 is a weak D gene call, 6 bases matching. The TCR originated in an adult in good health. CDR3 reads: CASSFQGILTETQYF. Read as DNA, the sequence is TGTGCCAGCAGCTTCCAGGGGATTCTAACCGAGACCCAGTACTTC.